Here is one TCR beta chain with its context. No antigen is known for it. One junction end disagrees with the germline gene, perhaps due to a read error. This sample is drawn from a study of shared clonotypes between healthy human individuals. Overall study results and limits: Relative to clonotypes present in all four donors, those not shared had lower generation probabilities.

CD45RO-negative, CCR7-selected cells formed the naive CD8 fraction, which excluded terminally differentiated effector memory CD45RA+ cells. This CDR3 comprises 15 residues. Per germline, CDR1 SGHAT and CDR2 FQNNGV. Each sorted subset replicate got 200 ng genomic DNA, roughly 30,000 genomes. Data came from immunoSEQ multiplex PCR; TCRdb stores just in-frame clones and leaves some out. The sample shows approximately 810,000 clones, approximately 92% of them seen only once. The chain is built from TRBV11-2 and TRBJ2-7, with 9 bases matching TRBD1. The sequenced sample was naive CD8+ T cells sorted from blood. The sequence derives from a man younger than 40 in good health. CDR3 in amino acids: CASSVEPGTGREQYF. The CDR3 region has the DNA TGTGCCAGCAGCGTAGAGCCCGGGACAGGGCGGGAGCAGTACTTC.